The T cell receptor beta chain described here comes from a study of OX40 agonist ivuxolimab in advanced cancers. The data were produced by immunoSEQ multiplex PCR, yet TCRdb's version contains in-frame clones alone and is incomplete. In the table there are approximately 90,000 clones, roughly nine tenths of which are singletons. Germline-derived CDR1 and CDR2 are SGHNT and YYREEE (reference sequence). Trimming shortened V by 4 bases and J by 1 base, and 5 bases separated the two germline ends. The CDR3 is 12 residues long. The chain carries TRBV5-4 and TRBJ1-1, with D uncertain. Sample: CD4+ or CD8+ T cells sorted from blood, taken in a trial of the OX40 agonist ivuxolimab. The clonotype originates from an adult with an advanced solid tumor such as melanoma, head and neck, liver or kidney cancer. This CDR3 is CASSGRNTEAFF. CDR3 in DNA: TGTGCCAGCAGCGGACGGAACACTGAAGCTTTCTTT.